This T cell receptor beta chain was observed in a study of post-analysis software for immune sequencing data. Study-wide points: TRBV5-6, TRBV5-1 and TRBV20-1 were among five TRBV segments more frequent in patients than controls. The study found significantly lower normalized Chao1 diversity in multiple sclerosis patients than in controls. Samples from one preparation batch, clustered by F measure, grouped strongly together.

This clonotype has only one observation. Its specificity is not known. Sequencing libraries made from TCR beta cDNA carried unique molecular identifiers. MiXCR, applied by TCRdb to the PCR reads, yields one record per CDR3 protein. This table has hundreds of thousands of distinct CDR3 sequences, around 40% appearing once. V shed 4 bases, J shed 4 bases, and the junction held 6 bases outside the gene matches. The CDR3 covers 15 residues. The sequence was obtained from a girl between 5 and 17 years old with multiple sclerosis. This chain joins TRBV12-3 or TRBV12-4 and TRBJ2-1, with 8 bases lining up with TRBD1. Sequencing was carried out using blood. In DNA, the CDR3 is TGTGCCAGCAGTTGGGGACAGGCGACTTACAATGAGCAGTTCTTC. Encoded protein: CASSWGQATYNEQFF.